Described below is a single TCR beta chain sequence and its context. Original methodology: Amplifying reference gene primers gave estimates of nucleated cell counts. Generated by immunoSEQ multiplex PCR, the TCRdb table keeps only in-frame clones and is missing some. From that table come the V and J calls and clone size; the DNA was used to work out D and trimming. The sample has fewer than 110,000 clones, roughly nine tenths seen once. These data originate in a study of blood T cell repertoires in COVID-19. Study details: Material from acute and convalescent COVID-19 was sourced from the United States, Italy and Spain. PBMCs, B-cell-depleted T cells, or T cells were the source of the cDNA or gDNA that made up the material.

This sequence originates from a man between 50 and 59 years old with acute or convalescent COVID-19. Material: peripheral blood.

CDR3: CASSPDRERPKNIQYF. The CDR3 nucleotides read TGTGCCAGCAGTCCAGACAGGGAAAGACCCAAAAACATTCAGTACTTC. The chain has TRBV27 and TRBJ2-4, with 7 nucleotides matching TRBD1. The CDR3 runs to 16 residues. Per germline, CDR1 MNHEY and CDR2 SMNVEV (reference sequence). Unmatched junction bases numbered 9, after V lost 5 bases and J lost 2 bases.